Each of the 7 T cell receptor beta chains below was sequenced from the same sample in a study of immune characterization of retroperitoneal liposarcoma. TCRdb reprocessed the PCR reads with MiXCR, giving one entry per CDR3 protein. The data show fewer than 1,500 distinct CDR3 sequences, 15% to 20% seen once. Sequences were obtained from tumor tissue. The origin of the receptors is a male donor with retroperitoneal liposarcoma.

By its share, this clonotype is medium-sized. The rearrangement links TRBV6-1 to TRBJ2-5; TRBD2 is a possible D gene (6 bases). Trimming stripped 4 bases from V and 5 bases from J, with 17 bases between. The CDR3 is 15 residues long. Per germline, CDR1 MNHNS and CDR2 SASEGT. CDR3 bases: TGTGCCAGCAGTGCCTGGGCGGGACTCCGGGAGACCCAGTACTTC. Its protein product is CASSAWAGLRETQYF.

This clonotype is labeled medium-sized. V gene TRBV27 combines with J gene TRBJ2-5; unclear D gene. The CDR3 runs 12 residues. The V end lost 5 bases, the J end lost 0 bases, and 4 bases lay between the germline ends. CDR1 is MNHEY and CDR2 is SMNVEV in the germline V gene (reference sequence). The CDR3 sequence is CASSPDQETQYF. Here the CDR3 DNA reads TGTGCCAGCAGTCCTGACCAAGAGACCCAGTACTTC.

Notes on this clonotype: No conserved phenylalanine or tryptophan is present at the end of the CDR3, so a read error is the likely explanation. It is unclear where the CDR3 begins or ends on the DNA, so no DNA is shown, and the CDR3 is as TCRdb lists it. The chain couples TRBV7-8 to TRBJ2-1; the D call TRBD2 from the table was never checked on the DNA. Germline CDR1 SGHVS, CDR2 FQNEAQ. The CDR3 length is 8 residues, termini included. Here the CDR3 reads CASSSIAG.

This clonotype has a count of ten or more. This chain uses TRBV6-1 with TRBJ2-1, with D tentatively TRBD2 (5 bases). The tail of the sequence fits TRBJ2-7 better, so the J call may be wrong. There are 14 residues in the CDR3. CDR1 is MNHNS, CDR2 SASEGT, per germline. CDR3 bases: TGTGCCAGCAGCGGTACTAGAGGACCCCACGAGCAGTACTTC. Protein product: CASSGTRGPHEQYF.

This clonotype counts as medium-sized (0.01 to 0.1%). The chain carries TRBV7-3 and TRBJ2-3; D not certain. Per germline, CDR1 SGHTA and CDR2 FQGTGA. V lost 5 bases, J lost 9 bases, and 18 bases lay in between. The CDR3 contains 14 residues. The CDR3 loop is CASSEDRHIGTQYF. The DNA of the CDR3 is TGTGCCAGCAGCGAGGACCGGCACATAGGGACGCAGTATTTT.

Sample share makes this clonotype medium-sized. This chain joins TRBV7-2 and TRBJ2-3; TRBD2 matches at 8 bases. This CDR3 is built from 17 residues. Germline trimming cut 5 bases from V and 4 bases from J; bases unmatched to any gene: 14. CDR1 is SGHTA, CDR2 FQGNSA, per germline. The CDR3 bases are TGTGCCAGCAGCCTTTCGGTATCGGGGGGGCGGGCAGATACGCAGTATTTT. This sequence encodes CASSLSVSGGRADTQYF.

Judged by abundance, this clonotype is medium-sized. This sequence joins TRBV12-5 and TRBJ2-5; no clear D gene. Germline V CDR1 and CDR2: LGHNT, FRNRAP. The CDR3 is made up of 13 amino acids. The V gene lost 5 bases and the J gene lost 1 base, with 8 bases spanning the gap. The CDR3 sequence is CASGPSRQETQYF. The CDR3 nucleotides are TGTGCTAGTGGTCCCTCACGCCAAGAGACCCAGTACTTC.